The 3 T cell receptor beta chains in this list originate from one sample, sequenced in a study of T cells in Graves' hyperthyroidism and ophthalmopathy. Researchers took RNA transcripts and amplified the TCR beta CDR3 regions from them. The HTBI set primed first-round TCR CDR3 RT-PCR. Each CDR3 protein gets one entry after TCRdb re-called the multiplex PCR reads with MiXCR. The sample lists around 720,000 distinct CDR3 sequences, about a third occurring once. The sequenced material came from blood. Receptors were obtained from a woman between 40 and 55 years old with Graves' hyperthyroidism.

This clonotype was counted ten times or more. The genes are TRBV29-1 and TRBJ1-2; no clear D gene. The CDR3 runs 11 residues. Looked up from germline, CDR1 is SQVTM and CDR2 is ANQGSEA. The V gene lost 6 bases and the J gene lost 4 bases, with 9 bases spanning the gap. The CDR3 DNA reads TGCAGCGTACGGGATTTCTATGGCTACACCTTC. Its protein is CSVRDFYGYTF.

V and J are TRBV7-9 and TRBJ2-3; no clear D. The CDR3 consists of 15 residues. The V end lost 5 bases, the J end lost 6 bases, and 18 bases lay between the germline ends. The germline CDR1 and CDR2 sequences are SEHNR and FQNEAQ (reference sequence). CDR3 region: CASSQPGPLADTQYF. In nucleotides, the CDR3 is TGTGCCAGCAGCCAGCCAGGCCCCCTCGCTGATACGCAGTATTTT.

CDR3 DNA sequence: TGTGCCACAAAGGGGGCTAACATTCAGTACTTC. It yields the protein CATKGANIQYF. The chain couples TRBV10-3 to TRBJ2-4; TRBD1 aligns across 7 bases. The CDR3 has 11 residues. The trim removed 10 bases at V and 7 bases at J, leaving 4 bases unmatched. Per germline, CDR1 ENHRY and CDR2 SYGVKD.